This T cell receptor (beta chain) was sequenced for a study of graft-versus-host responses after intestinal transplantation. Libraries were prepared by immunoSEQ multiplex PCR; TCRdb keeps only in-frame clonotypes and omits some of them. Of about 130,000 clones listed, around 90% are singletons. Germline assignment: CDR1 MNHNY and CDR2 SVGAGI (reference sequence). The CDR3 runs to 13 residues. V was clipped by 5 bases and J by 0 bases, with 4 bases between them. Worth noting for this clone: The antigen is unknown.

The sequence was obtained from a human donor who received an intestinal transplant. The sequencing used unstimulated CD4+ T cells sorted from spleen or lymph node cells, collected before intestinal transplant. The V and J genes are TRBV6-6 and TRBJ2-2; D gene uncertain. The CDR3 protein is CASSRTNTGELFF. The CDR3 coding sequence is TGTGCCAGCAGTCGCACGAACACCGGGGAGCTGTTTTTT.